The clone carrying this T cell receptor (beta chain) was recorded at least ten times. TCR beta CDR3 sequences were amplified from RNA transcripts. When the TCR CDR3 underwent first-round RT-PCR, the HTBI primer set was used. One entry per CDR3 protein, called by TCRdb with MiXCR from the multiplex PCR reads. The table lists roughly 400,000 distinct CDR3 sequences, approximately 14% of them singletons. This sample was taken from a study of T cells in Graves' hyperthyroidism and ophthalmopathy. The authors took PBMCs from roughly 9.5 ml fresh peripheral blood. The CDR3 spans 15 residues. The V gene end was trimmed by 5 bases and the J gene end by 4 bases; junction bases not matched to a gene: 7. The germline CDR1 and CDR2 sequences are MDHEN and SYDVKM.

V usage is TRBV28 and J usage is TRBJ2-5; 10 nucleotides match TRBD1. Sample: blood. This clonotype originated in a woman aged 18-29 years with Graves' hyperthyroidism that later progressed to Graves' ophthalmopathy. The chain's CDR3 is CASSRRQGAGETQYF. The DNA for the CDR3 is TGTGCCAGCAGTCGACGACAGGGGGCCGGAGAGACCCAGTACTTC. Supplemented by reference TRBV28 and TRBJ2-5, the full variable domain reads DVKVTQSSRYLVKRTGEKVFLECVQDMDHENMFWYRQDPGLGLRLIYFSYDVKMKEKGDIPEGYSVSREKKERFSLILESASTNQTSMYLCASSRRQGAGETQYFGPGTRLLVL.